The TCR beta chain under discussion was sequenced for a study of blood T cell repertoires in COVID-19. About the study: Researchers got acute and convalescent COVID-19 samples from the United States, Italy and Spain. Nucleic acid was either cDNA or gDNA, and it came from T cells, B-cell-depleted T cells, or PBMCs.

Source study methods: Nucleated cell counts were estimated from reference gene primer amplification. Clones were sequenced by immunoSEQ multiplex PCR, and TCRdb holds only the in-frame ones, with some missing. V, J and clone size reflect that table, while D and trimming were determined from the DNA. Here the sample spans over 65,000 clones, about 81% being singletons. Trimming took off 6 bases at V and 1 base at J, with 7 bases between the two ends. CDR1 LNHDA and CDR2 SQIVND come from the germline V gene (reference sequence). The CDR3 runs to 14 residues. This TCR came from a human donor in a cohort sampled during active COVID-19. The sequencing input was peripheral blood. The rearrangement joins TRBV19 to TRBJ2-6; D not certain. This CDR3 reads CASRILSGANVLTF. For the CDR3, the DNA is TGTGCCAGTAGAATCCTATCTGGGGCCAACGTCCTGACTTTC.